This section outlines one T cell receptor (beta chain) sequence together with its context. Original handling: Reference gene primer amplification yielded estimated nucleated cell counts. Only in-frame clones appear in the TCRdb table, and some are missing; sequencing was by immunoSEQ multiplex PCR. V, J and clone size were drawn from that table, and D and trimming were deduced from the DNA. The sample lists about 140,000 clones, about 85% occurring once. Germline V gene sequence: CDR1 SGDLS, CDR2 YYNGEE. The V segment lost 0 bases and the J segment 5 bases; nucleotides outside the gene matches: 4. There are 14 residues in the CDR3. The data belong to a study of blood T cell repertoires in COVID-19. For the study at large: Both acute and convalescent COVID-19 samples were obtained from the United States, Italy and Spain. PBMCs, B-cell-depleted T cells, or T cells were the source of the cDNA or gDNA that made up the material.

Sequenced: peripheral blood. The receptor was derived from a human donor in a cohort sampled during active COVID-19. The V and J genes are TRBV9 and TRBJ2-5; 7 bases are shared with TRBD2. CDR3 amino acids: CASSVGLAPETQYF. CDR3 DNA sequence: TGTGCCAGCAGCGTAGGACTAGCTCCCGAGACCCAGTACTTC.